These 24 T cell receptor beta chains share one sample of origin, sequenced in a study of blood T cell repertoires in COVID-19 (dated by TCRdb to the early 2020s). The library was produced with the immunoSEQ multiplex PCR assay. What TCRdb holds here is the immuneACCESS table cut down to in-frame rearrangements. Part of the clones is not present; checked against another copy, under half of the missing clones reflect an unresolved V gene, and the others are unexplained. This sample comprises roughly 260,000 clones, more than 90% of them detected only once. The ten largest clonotypes hold around 2.6% of the sample. Sequencing was carried out using peripheral blood. The source of these receptors is a person under 35 with COVID-19, enrolled during active disease.

This chain uses TRBV9 with TRBJ2-2; D remains ambiguous. The CDR3 runs to 16 residues. Germline lookup yields CDR1 SGDLS and CDR2 YYNGEE. V lost 4 bases and J lost 2, with 15 bases in between. CDR3: CASSLPIGLNTGELFF. The CDR3, as DNA: TGTGCCAGCAGCCTCCCGATCGGTCTTAACACCGGGGAGCTGTTTTTT.

The chain links TRBV2 to TRBJ2-1, with TRBD1 identical over 8 bases. From germline, CDR1 is SNHLY and CDR2 FYNNEI. The CDR3 sequence is 14 residues long. J gave up 3 bases and V 4 bases, and 2 bases lay outside the gene matches. CDR3 DNA sequence: TGTGCCAGCAGTGGGACAGGGTACTACAATGAGCAGTTCTTC. It specifies CASSGTGYYNEQFF. The whole variable domain, filled in from reference TRBV2 and TRBJ2-1, reads EPEVTQTPSHQVTQMGQEVILRCVPISNHLYFYWYRQILGQKVEFLVSFYNNEISEKSEIFDDQFSVERPDGSNFTLKIRSTKLEDSAMYFCASSGTGYYNEQFFGPGTRLTVL.

The chain links TRBV27 to TRBJ2-7; D might be TRBD2 (6 bases). Trimming shortened V by 5 bases and J by 5 bases, and 19 bases separated the two germline ends. The CDR3 has 15 residues. The germline V gene encodes CDR1 MNHEY and CDR2 SMNVEV (reference sequence). This chain's CDR3 is CASSTLGEAGDEQYF. Here the CDR3 DNA reads TGTGCCAGCAGTACGCTTGGGGAGGCCGGTGACGAGCAGTACTTC.

This clone came up once. The rearrangement uses TRBV5-1 and TRBJ1-1, with 12 bases lining up with TRBD1. CDR1 is SGHRS and CDR2 is YFSETQ in the germline V gene. The ends lost 4 bases at V and 1 base at J; junction bases unmatched: 5. This CDR3 has 16 residues. The CDR3 sequence is CASSPGTGGWNTEAFF. CDR3 DNA sequence: TGCGCCAGCAGCCCCGGGACAGGGGGCTGGAACACTGAAGCTTTCTTT.

V gene TRBV28 combines with J gene TRBJ1-5; D perhaps matches TRBD1 (5 bases). Germline CDR1 and CDR2: MDHEN and SYDVKM. The length of the CDR3 is 12 residues. V was trimmed by 3 bases and J by 7 bases, leaving 7 bases between them. The CDR3 loop reads CASSFRTQPQHF. The CDR3 nucleotides are TGTGCCAGCAGTTTTCGGACACAGCCCCAGCATTTT. Together with reference TRBV28 and TRBJ1-5, the CDR3 gives the full variable domain: DVKVTQSSRYLVKRTGEKVFLECVQDMDHENMFWYRQDPGLGLRLIYFSYDVKMKEKGDIPEGYSVSREKKERFSLILESASTNQTSMYLCASSFRTQPQHFGDGTRLSIL.

The chain employs TRBV10-3 and TRBJ1-2, with 9 bases fitting TRBD1. The CDR3 has 14 amino acids. V shed 6 bases, J shed 6 bases, and the junction held 8 bases outside the gene matches. Germline CDR1 is ENHRY and CDR2 is SYGVKD. The CDR3 DNA follows: TGTGCCATCAGGGTAACGGGACAGGGCAATGGCTACACCTTC. Translated: CAIRVTGQGNGYTF.

The genes are TRBV11-3 and TRBJ2-7, with 10 bases matching TRBD1. V lost 3 bases to trimming and J lost 2 bases; unmatched junction nucleotides: 1. The germline V gene has CDR1 SGHNT and CDR2 YENEEA. The CDR3 sequence is 14 residues long. In DNA form, the CDR3 reads TGTGCCAGCAGCTTGGGACAGGGGCCCTACGAGCAGTACTTC. Translated: CASSLGQGPYEQYF.

This chain uses TRBV24-1 with TRBJ2-5; D may be TRBD1 (5 bases). CDR1 is KGHDR and CDR2 is SFDVKD in the germline V gene. V lost 0 bases and J lost 4, with 8 bases in between. This CDR3 has 14 residues. In nucleotides, the CDR3 is TGTGCCACCAGTGATTTGTCCCAGGGAGAGACCCAGTACTTC. The encoded protein is CATSDLSQGETQYF.

The genes are TRBV10-3 and TRBJ2-1, with 11 bases aligning to TRBD2. The CDR3 is 15 amino acids. Germline values: CDR1 ENHRY, CDR2 SYGVKD. V was pared by 11 bases and J by 9 bases, with 15 bases of the junction left unmatched. Here the CDR3 DNA reads TGTGCCTCAAGCCCGGGACTAGCGGTCGATGGTGAGCAGTTCTTC. Translation gives CASSPGLAVDGEQFF.

CDR3 in DNA: TGTGCCAGCCTACTAGCGAACCAAGAGACCCAGTACTTC. Amino acids: CASLLANQETQYF. The chain carries TRBV28 and TRBJ2-5; 7 positions agree with TRBD2. Trimming removed 8 bases from V and 0 bases from J; junction bases left unmatched: 3. Germline V gene sequence: CDR1 MDHEN, CDR2 SYDVKM. This CDR3 comprises 13 residues.

The rearrangement links TRBV7-9 to TRBJ1-2, with D unresolved. Germline-derived CDR1 and CDR2 are SEHNR and FQNEAQ (reference sequence). The CDR3 covers 15 residues. V was clipped by 5 bases and J by 8 bases, with 21 bases between them. In DNA, the CDR3 is TGTGCCAGCAGCCCCCCCACGGGAGCCCCTGGGGGCTACACCTTC. Translation gives CASSPPTGAPGGYTF.

As concerns this clone: This specimen includes other DNA sequences encoding the same CDR3. The rearrangement links TRBV9 to TRBJ2-2; 7 bases are shared with TRBD2. V dropped 0 bases and J dropped 2; count of bases not matched to a gene: 1. The CDR3 spans 15 residues. Germline V gene sequence: CDR1 SGDLS, CDR2 YYNGEE. CDR3 loop: CASSVASGNTGELFF. CDR3 bases: TGTGCCAGCAGCGTAGCTAGCGGAAACACCGGGGAGCTGTTTTTT. Drawing the rest from reference TRBV9 and TRBJ2-2, the complete variable domain is DSGVTQTPKHLITATGQRVTLRCSPRSGDLSVYWYQQSLDQGLQFLIQYYNGEERAKGNILERFSAQQFPDLHSELNLSSLELGDSALYFCASSVASGNTGELFFGEGSRLTVL.

The V call is TRBV5-4, the J call TRBJ2-5; 12 bases are a match to TRBD2. The CDR3 has 16 residues. Per germline, CDR1 SGHNT and CDR2 YYREEE (reference sequence). The J segment lost 5 bases and the V segment lost 4 bases, leaving 9 bases of the junction unmatched. The CDR3 DNA reads TGTGCCAGCAGCCCCCCGAGGACTAGCGGGACGGAGACCCAGTACTTC. As protein: CASSPPRTSGTETQYF.

The chain recombines TRBV27 with TRBJ1-6; D is possibly TRBD1 (6 bases). The CDR3 has 14 residues. The germline V gene encodes CDR1 MNHEY and CDR2 SMNVEV (reference sequence). V lost 3 bases and J lost 10, with 13 bases in between. CDR3 nucleotide sequence: TGTGCCAGCAGTTTCGCAGGGGTGGGCTCACCCCTCCACTTT. It encodes CASSFAGVGSPLHF.

The V call is TRBV9, the J call TRBJ2-2; D is perhaps TRBD2 (5 bases). This CDR3 comprises 15 residues. Germline V lookup: CDR1 SGDLS, CDR2 YYNGEE. V was clipped by 3 bases and J by 3 bases, with 12 bases between them. This CDR3 reads CASSGVSGYTGELFF. CDR3 coding DNA: TGTGCCAGCAGCGGGGTCAGCGGTTACACCGGGGAGCTGTTTTTT.

The V call is TRBV21-1, the J call TRBJ1-3; TRBD1, the table's D call, lacks a check against the DNA. TRBV21-1 is assigned pseudogene status. CDR3 size: 18 residues. CDR3 amino acids: CASSKGSTGEASRNTIYF. For the CDR3, the DNA is TGTGCCAGCAGCAAAGGGTCGACAGGGGAAGCTTCAAGAAACACCATATATTTT.

This chain links TRBV9 with TRBJ2-2; 8 bases match TRBD2. The germline gives CDR1 SGDLS, CDR2 YYNGEE. V gave up 3 bases and J gave up 3 bases; unmatched junction bases: 7. The CDR3 sequence is 16 residues long. The CDR3 loop is CASSGSGSGYTGELFF. CDR3 nucleotide sequence: TGTGCCAGCAGCGGGAGCGGGAGCGGGTACACCGGGGAGCTGTTTTTT.

V and J are TRBV7-2 and TRBJ2-5; D gene ambiguous. This CDR3 comprises 17 residues. CDR1 is SGHTA, CDR2 FQGNSA, per germline. V was clipped by 0 bases and J by 2 bases, with 16 bases between them. CDR3 nucleotides: TGTGCCAGCAGCTTAGCGTTTATGGTCCAGAAACAAGAGACCCAGTACTTC. As protein: CASSLAFMVQKQETQYF.

The chain recombines TRBV28 with TRBJ2-5, with D perhaps TRBD2 (5 bases). V lost 5 bases and J 7 bases, leaving 23 bases between the germline ends. The CDR3 covers 16 residues. The germline V gene has CDR1 MDHEN and CDR2 SYDVKM. DNA for the CDR3: TGTGCCAGCAGTATCGGCCGGGATTCCGAGAAAGGGACCCAGTACTTC. Its protein product is CASSIGRDSEKGTQYF.

V usage is TRBV28 and J usage is TRBJ1-5; 10 bases map to TRBD1. The CDR3 is 15 amino acids. Trimming removed 8 bases from V and 7 bases from J; junction bases left unmatched: 11. CDR1 MDHEN and CDR2 SYDVKM come from the germline V gene. The CDR3 reads CASLGDRGFLQPQHF. The CDR3, as DNA: TGTGCCAGCTTGGGGGACAGGGGATTTTTGCAGCCCCAGCATTTT. Based on the CDR3 plus reference TRBV28 and TRBJ1-5, the full variable domain is DVKVTQSSRYLVKRTGEKVFLECVQDMDHENMFWYRQDPGLGLRLIYFSYDVKMKEKGDIPEGYSVSREKKERFSLILESASTNQTSMYLCASLGDRGFLQPQHFGDGTRLSIL.

The J gene is TRBJ2-1, the V gene TRBV19; TRBD1 matches 7 bases. Per the germline V gene, CDR1 is LNHDA and CDR2 is SQIVND (reference sequence). CDR3 length: 15 amino acids. The V segment lost 3 bases and the J segment 3 bases; nucleotides outside the gene matches: 5. The CDR3 protein is CASSISGGDYNEQFF. CDR3 DNA sequence: TGTGCCAGTAGTATTTCAGGGGGTGACTACAATGAGCAGTTCTTC.

The chain joins TRBV9 to TRBJ2-7, with 7 bases lining up with TRBD1. The CDR3 runs to 15 residues. Germline V CDR1 and CDR2: SGDLS, YYNGEE. J was trimmed by 0 bases and V by 0 bases; bases with no gene match: 3. The CDR3 coding sequence is TGTGCCAGCAGCGTAGGGGACAGTATCTCCTACGAGCAGTACTTC. The encoded protein is CASSVGDSISYEQYF.

The V and J genes are TRBV29-1 and TRBJ1-2; 9 bases fit TRBD1. Germline lookup yields CDR1 SQVTM and CDR2 ANQGSEA. V shed 2 bases and J 7 bases; nucleotides not matched to a gene: 5. The CDR3 is 13 residues long. The CDR3 bases are TGCAGCGTTGAAAGACAGGGGGTGGCTGGCTACACCTTC. Protein product: CSVERQGVAGYTF.

This clone came up once. The J gene is TRBJ1-1, the V gene TRBV21-1. TRBV21-1 is deemed a pseudogene. The CDR3 extends over 14 amino acids. CDR3 nucleotide sequence: TGTGCCAGCAGCAAATTGGGGGGGCGCACTGAAGCTTTCTTT. Translated, it gives CASSKLGGRTEAFF.